This entry lists 26 T cell receptor delta chains sequenced from one sample in a study of gamma-delta T cells after stem cell transplantation (dated by TCRdb to 2016 to 2017). Preparation of the library involved RT-PCR. Sequencing was carried out with an Illumina MiSeq. For TCRdb, the public reads were processed anew by CATT, and duplicate DNA sequences were folded into one row. Present in this sample are about 1,500 delta-chain clones, around 4% of which were seen just once. Over 20% of the sample is held by the ten biggest clonotypes. Specimen: gamma-delta T cells. Receptors originate from a human donor. It is not recorded whose cells these are; they may come from a transplant donor.

This clone was counted only a few times. This could be a read error, since a much larger clone is one nucleotide away. V usage is TRDV2 and J usage is TRDJ1, with no clear D. V was shortened by 0 bases and J by 9 bases, with 19 bases between the two germline ends. Looked up from germline, CDR1 is GEAIGNYY and CDR2 is EKD. The CDR3 sequence is 15 residues long. The CDR3 sequence: CACDTVTFTTKELIF. The CDR3 DNA follows: TGTGCCTGTGACACCGTGACGTTCACTACAAAAGAACTCATCTTT.

As to this clone: A read error is likely here: a far larger clone is one base away. The identical CDR3 is also encoded by other nucleotide sequences in the sample. This chain joins TRDV2 and TRDJ1; tentatively, D is TRDD3 (6 bases). The CDR3 consists of 19 residues. Looked up from germline, CDR1 is GEAIGNYY and CDR2 is EKD. Trimming pared 1 base from V and 1 base from J, leaving 24 bases between. The CDR3 protein is CACDTVVLGDPRSTDKLIF. The CDR3 coding sequence is TGTGCCTGTGACACGGTTGTACTGGGAGATCCAAGGAGCACCGATAAACTCATCTTT.

This clone has more than one count but fewer than ten. This clone may be a read error of a much larger clone one base away. The identical CDR3 is also encoded by other nucleotide sequences in the sample. V is TRDV2 and J is TRDJ1; TRDD3 aligns across 8 bases. The CDR3 is made up of 20 amino acids. V was pared by 3 bases and J by 0 bases, with 20 bases of the junction left unmatched. Per germline, CDR1 GEAIGNYY and CDR2 EKD. The CDR3 spells CACDDLLRTGGSKDTDKLIF. The CDR3 region has the DNA TGTGCCTGTGACGATCTTCTACGTACTGGGGGCTCTAAAGACACCGATAAACTCATCTTT.

A few counts support this clone. J is TRDJ1 and V is TRDV2, with 9 bases that match TRDD3. V gave up 2 bases and J gave up 2 bases; unmatched junction bases: 14. Germline V gene sequence: CDR1 GEAIGNYY, CDR2 EKD. The CDR3 is 18 amino acids. CDR3 nucleotide sequence: TGTGCCTGTGACAACATGCCCGGGGGGATACTACGGACCGATAAACTCATCTTT. It is translated as CACDNMPGGILRTDKLIF.

About this clone: The TCRdb record carries a much larger clone's protein, which differs from this DNA's translation at residue 4; a read error is the likely cause, and the protein listed here is the DNA translation. The chain couples TRDV2 to TRDJ1; TRDD3 matches 12 bases. Germline values: CDR1 GEAIGNYY, CDR2 EKD. The CDR3 sequence is 18 residues long. Here the CDR3 DNA reads TGTGCCTGTGGCACCCTTCCTGGGGGATACGCCTACACCGATAAACTCATCTTT. As protein: CACGTLPGGYAYTDKLIF.

Judged by abundance, this clone is large (0.1 to 1%). The chain is built from TRDV2 and TRDJ1; TRDD3 matches 7 bases. Germline loops: CDR1 GEAIGNYY, CDR2 EKD. This CDR3 is 17 amino acids long. With V trimmed by 0 bases and J by 3 bases, 12 bases remained unmatched. CDR3 in DNA: TGTGCCTGTGACACCCTAAGAAGTCTGGGGGTTTCCGATAAACTCATCTTT. Translating gives CACDTLRSLGVSDKLIF.

A few counts support this clone. This may be a read error, as it is one base from a much larger clone. The CDR3 DNA is TGTGCCTGTGACACTCTCCTCGGTGGGGATGCGCAGAGAACCGATAAACTCATCTTT. It codes for CACDTLLGGDAQRTDKLIF. V and J are TRDV2 and TRDJ1, with a possible D match to TRDD3 (6 bases). V lost 1 base to trimming and J lost 2 bases, with 25 bases between them. Germline CDR1 is GEAIGNYY and CDR2 is EKD. This CDR3 region has 19 residues.

The chain has TRDV2 and TRDJ1, with TRDD3 identical over 9 bases. CDR1 GEAIGNYY and CDR2 EKD come from the germline V gene. The CDR3 consists of 17 residues. V lost 1 base, J lost 2 bases, and 10 bases stayed unmatched. The CDR3 DNA reads as TGTGCCTGTGACACTCTGGGGGATCGACTCGATACCGATAAACTCATCTTT. It specifies CACDTLGDRLDTDKLIF.

This clone is deemed large. In the same sample, other DNA sequences code for this CDR3. This chain links TRDV2 with TRDJ3; D gene uncertain. The length of the CDR3 is 18 residues. Germline V lookup: CDR1 GEAIGNYY, CDR2 EKD. V lost 1 base to trimming and J lost 0 bases, with 12 bases between them. CDR3 loop: CACDTLRPLSWDTRQMFF. CDR3 bases: TGTGCCTGTGACACTTTGAGGCCACTCTCCTGGGACACCCGACAGATGTTTTTC.

No V gene call was produced; the J gene was TRDJ1; the table's D call TRDD3 went unverified against the DNA. This CDR3 contains 26 residues. CDR3 loop: CACDTVASFPTRTGGYAGVVSDKLIF. The CDR3, as DNA: TGTGCCTGTGACACTGTAGCCTCCTTCCCTACGCGTACTGGTGGATACGCGGGTGTAGTAAGCGATAAACTCATCTTT.

By share of the sample, this clone is medium-sized (0.01 to 0.1%). Other DNA sequences within the sample encode an identical CDR3. The chain has TRDV2 and TRDJ1, with D tentatively TRDD3 (5 bases). The ends were cut back, 3 bases at V and 0 bases at J, with 10 bases in the middle. The length of the CDR3 is 14 residues. The V gene's germline CDR1 is GEAIGNYY and CDR2 EKD. CDR3 nucleotide sequence: TGTGCCTGTGACCGGCTTGGGGACACCGATAAACTCATCTTT. This sequence encodes CACDRLGDTDKLIF.

Concerning this clone: The sample contains more than one DNA sequence encoding this CDR3. The V call is TRDV2, the J call TRDJ3, with 8 bases fitting TRDD3. The germline V gene has CDR1 GEAIGNYY and CDR2 EKD. This CDR3 spans 19 amino acids. V gave up 2 bases and J gave up 0 bases; unmatched junction bases: 8. CDR3 in amino acids: CACDITGGSLSWDTRQMFF. The CDR3 nucleotides are TGTGCCTGTGACATTACTGGGGGCTCCCTCTCCTGGGACACCCGACAGATGTTTTTC.

The sample holds a few counts of this clone. This sequence joins TRDV2 and TRDJ1, with 7 bases identical to TRDD3. The germline CDR1 and CDR2 sequences are GEAIGNYY and EKD. The CDR3 contains 14 residues. V lost 2 bases and J lost 3; bases outside the gene matches: 5. The DNA of the CDR3 is TGTGCCTGTGACAGCCTACTGGGGTCCGATAAACTCATCTTT. Translating gives CACDSLLGSDKLIF.

With respect to this clone: This is likely an artifact of a read error, given a far larger clone one base away. The sample has other DNA sequences that encode this CDR3 too. In DNA, the CDR3 is TGTGCCTGTGACACCCTTGTACTGGGGGATACGCGCACTGATAAACTCATCTTT. It translates to CACDTLVLGDTRTDKLIF. V gene TRDV2 combines with J gene TRDJ1; TRDD3 matches 13 bases. CDR1 and CDR2 (germline): GEAIGNYY, EKD. The CDR3 covers 18 residues. J gave up 5 bases and V 0 bases, and 11 bases lay outside the gene matches.

The V call is TRDV2, the J call TRDJ1, with 12 bases matching TRDD3. Germline V gene lookup returns CDR1 GEAIGNYY and CDR2 EKD. V trimming: 0 bases; J trimming: 4 bases; junction bases outside the gene matches: 29. The CDR3 has 24 amino acids. The CDR3: CACDTVSLGDTLGDTREVYDKLIF. DNA of the CDR3: TGTGCCTGTGACACCGTGAGTCTGGGGGATACACTGGGGGATACCCGTGAGGTTTACGATAAACTCATCTTT.

Comment on this clone: Being one base from a much bigger clone, this may be a read error. The V gene is uncalled and the J gene is TRDJ1; the table gives TRDD3 as D, unverified against the DNA. The CDR3 is made up of 21 amino acids. CDR3 bases: TGTGCCTGTGACACCGTGAAGCTTGGCACACTGGGGGATACGGGCAACGATAAACTCATCTTT. Translating gives CACDTVKLGTLGDTGNDKLIF.

This clone is large (0.1 to 1%). Other nucleotide sequences from this sample produce the same CDR3. V usage is TRDV2 and J usage is TRDJ1; 7 nucleotides line up with TRDD3. CDR3 length: 18 residues. CDR1 is GEAIGNYY, CDR2 EKD, per germline. Trimming cost V 1 base and J 0 bases; bases outside gene matches: 13. This chain's CDR3 is CACDTLRGGSGYTDKLIF. CDR3 bases: TGTGCCTGTGACACTCTCCGGGGGGGATCGGGGTACACCGATAAACTCATCTTT.

By frequency in the sample, this clone is medium-sized. The chain is built from TRDV2 and TRDJ1, with 9 positions matching TRDD3. The trim removed 4 bases at V and 4 bases at J, leaving 21 bases unmatched. CDR3 length: 19 residues. Germline CDR1 is GEAIGNYY and CDR2 is EKD. The CDR3 region has the DNA TGTGCCTGTGAACCCGTCCCTACTGGGGGACGGCGGCCCGTCGATAAACTCATCTTT. Translating gives CACEPVPTGGRRPVDKLIF.

Concerning this clone: A far larger clone lies a single base away; this is likely a read error. This chain joins TRDV2 and TRDJ1, with D maybe TRDD3 (5 bases). The CDR3 runs to 14 residues. Germline CDR1 reads GEAIGNYY; CDR2 reads EKD. Trimming stripped 3 bases from V and 1 base from J, with 11 bases between. CDR3 amino acids: CACDALGSTDKLIF. The DNA for the CDR3 is TGTGCCTGTGACGCATTGGGGAGCACCGATAAACTCATCTTT.

This clone showed up just a few times. CDR3 residues: CACDTLIGSGGHISAMYTNKLIF. The DNA of the CDR3 is TGTGCCTGTGACACCCTCATTGGCTCTGGGGGCCATATCTCCGCCATGTACACTAATAAACTCATCTTT. This sequence joins TRDV2 and TRDJ1, with TRDD3 matching 7 bases. Germline V lookup: CDR1 GEAIGNYY, CDR2 EKD. V shed 0 bases and J 6 bases; nucleotides not matched to a gene: 33. This CDR3 spans 23 amino acids.

This clone was observed a few times. This clone may be a read error of a much larger clone one base away. The rearrangement links TRDV2 to TRDJ1; tentatively, D is TRDD3 (6 bases). V shed 3 bases and J shed 0 bases, with 19 bases lying between them. This CDR3 comprises 17 residues. From germline, CDR1 is GEAIGNYY and CDR2 EKD. CDR3 bases: TGTGCCTGTGACCCCGTACTGGATACCCTATACACCGATAAACTCATCTTT. As protein: CACDPVLDTLYTDKLIF.

This clone was counted only a few times. Given a far larger clone just one base away, this is likely a sequencing read error. The V gene is TRDV2, the J gene TRDJ1; 7 bases agree with TRDD3. The germline gives CDR1 GEAIGNYY, CDR2 EKD. V was pared by 0 bases and J by 0 bases, with 18 bases of the junction left unmatched. This CDR3 has 20 residues. The CDR3 here is CACDTVGSGDASTDTDKLIF. CDR3 bases: TGTGCCTGTGACACCGTGGGATCGGGGGATGCCTCTACTGACACCGATAAACTCATCTTT.

The chain carries TRDV2 and TRDJ1, with 13 bases aligning to TRDD3. Assignment of the J gene here rests on matching the DNA to germline, because TCRdb gives none. Germline loops: CDR1 GEAIGNYY, CDR2 EKD. The CDR3 contains 22 residues. Trimming cost V 0 bases and J 7 bases; bases outside gene matches: 25. CDR3 in DNA: TGTGCCTGTGACACCATATCTTCCAAAATACTGGGGGATACGCCGGGGAGCGGTAAACTCATCTTT. Residues: CACDTISSKILGDTPGSGKLIF.

Comment on this clone: TCRdb's protein, taken from a much larger clone, differs from this DNA's translation at residue 3, likely owing to a read error; the protein displayed comes from the DNA. V is TRDV2 and J is TRDJ1; 12 bases are shared with TRDD3. This CDR3 comprises 16 residues. Germline lookup yields CDR1 GEAIGNYY and CDR2 EKD. The chain's CDR3 is CARDSLLGDTPDKLIF. CDR3 coding DNA: TGTGCCCGTGACTCCCTACTGGGGGATACCCCCGATAAACTCATCTTT.

A remark on this clone: This likely came from a read error, as a far larger clone is one base away. Other nucleotide sequences from this sample produce the same CDR3. This chain connects TRDV2 to TRDJ1; 12 bases match TRDD3. CDR1 and CDR2 from the germline V gene are GEAIGNYY and EKD. The CDR3 extends over 15 amino acids. The CDR3 sequence: CACDILGDTGDKLIF. The CDR3 DNA reads TGTGCCTGTGACATACTGGGGGATACCGGGGATAAACTCATCTTC.

This chain connects TRDV2 to TRDJ3; 9 positions match TRDD3. Trimming at V came to 0 bases and at J to 2 bases, leaving 7 bases not matched to a gene. Germline CDR1 and CDR2: GEAIGNYY and EKD. This CDR3 spans 19 amino acids. The CDR3 nucleotides are TGTGCCTGTGACACCGCGACGGGGGGATACCCCTGGGACACCCGACAGATGTTTTTC. Translating gives CACDTATGGYPWDTRQMFF.